The 10 T cell receptor beta chains given below trace back to one sample, sequenced in a study of blood T cells in healthy people across ages. Then a second PCR, running about 6 to 11 cycles, was carried out with a sample-barcoded 5' primer and a J-beta primer mix. One entry per CDR3 protein results from TCRdb running MiXCR on the 5' RACE reads. Of over 1,500,000 distinct CDR3 sequences in the sample, 39% were seen once. The specimen sequenced was blood. Receptors originate from a human donor in good health.

In this sample, this clonotype turned up a few times. This chain connects TRBV5-6 to TRBJ1-1, with 8 bases lining up with TRBD1. This CDR3 has 15 amino acids. Germline CDR1 is SGHDT and CDR2 is YYEEEE. Germline trimming cut 7 bases from V and 6 bases from J; bases unmatched to any gene: 14. The chain's CDR3 is CASGLMDRDISEAFF. The CDR3 nucleotides read TGTGCCAGCGGTCTCATGGACAGGGACATATCTGAAGCTTTCTTT.

The chain carries TRBV20-1 and TRBJ1-4; D uncertain. The CDR3 sequence is 14 residues long. In germline, CDR1 is DFQATT, CDR2 SNEGSKA (reference sequence). Between the trimmed V and J ends, which lost 3 bases and 0 bases, there was a span of 8 bases. The CDR3 region has the DNA TGCAGTGCTAGGGAATTTGCAACTAATGAAAAACTGTTTTTT. This gives the protein CSAREFATNEKLFF.

V usage is TRBV28 and J usage is TRBJ2-7, with TRBD1 matching over 8 bases. The CDR3 extends over 17 amino acids. The trim removed 2 bases at V and 3 bases at J, leaving 12 bases unmatched. Germline V CDR1 and CDR2: MDHEN, SYDVKM. CDR3 nucleotides: TGTGCCAGCAGTTTAGAAGGTGGGGCAGGGGGCGACTACGAGCAGTACTTC. Residues: CASSLEGGAGGDYEQYF.

The chain links TRBV6-1 to TRBJ1-6; 7 nucleotides line up with TRBD1. V shed 10 bases and J 11 bases; nucleotides not matched to a gene: 5. The CDR3 extends over 11 amino acids. CDR1 and CDR2 from the germline V gene are MNHNS and SASEGT. For the CDR3, the DNA is TGTGCCAAGACAGGGTCGGCACCCCTCCACTTT. As protein: CAKTGSAPLHF.

The gene calls are TRBV7-2 and TRBJ2-7; a weak D match, TRBD1 (6 bases). This CDR3 is built from 14 residues. V was cut by 1 base and J by 9 bases, with 16 bases left in between. Germline CDR1 reads SGHTA; CDR2 reads FQGNSA. The CDR3 here is CASSLGQVQGGQYF. The CDR3 nucleotides are TGTGCCAGCAGCTTAGGACAGGTCCAAGGGGGGCAGTACTTC. The variable domain in full, with the rest retrieved from reference TRBV7-2 and TRBJ2-7, is GAGVSQSPSNKVTEKGKDVELRCDPISGHTALYWYRQSLGQGLEFLIYFQGNSAPDKSGLPSDRFSAERTGGSVSTLTIQRTQQEDSAVYLCASSLGQVQGGQYFGPGTRLTVT.

V is TRBV14 and J is TRBJ2-1, with D hard to call. Trimming cost V 1 base and J 4 bases, with 11 bases left between them. CDR3 size: 15 residues. From germline, CDR1 is SGHDN and CDR2 FVKESK. Here the CDR3 DNA reads TGTGCCAGCAGCCAAGGTTTCGAGGAGTACAATGAGCAGTTCTTC. Encoded protein: CASSQGFEEYNEQFF.

This clonotype was observed at least ten times. The rearrangement uses TRBV7-2 and TRBJ2-5; D unclear. Germline CDR1 and CDR2: SGHTA and FQGNSA. V was shortened by 1 base and J by 2 bases, with 5 bases between the two germline ends. The CDR3 extends over 13 amino acids. The CDR3 loop reads CASSLGLQETQYF. CDR3 DNA sequence: TGTGCCAGCAGCTTAGGGCTGCAAGAGACCCAGTACTTC.

The V and J genes are TRBV10-3 and TRBJ2-2; D uncertain. The CDR3 covers 12 residues. Germline V gene data show CDR1 as ENHRY and CDR2 as SYGVKD. Trimming cost V 7 bases and J 4 bases, with 7 bases left between them. The CDR3 sequence: CAITQPTGELFF. CDR3 nucleotide sequence: TGTGCCATCACACAGCCCACCGGGGAGCTGTTTTTT.

This chain connects TRBV4-1 to TRBJ2-3, with no clear D. Trimming left V 3 bases short and J 3 bases short, with 13 bases between. Germline V gene data show CDR1 as MGHRA and CDR2 as YSYEKL. The CDR3 length is 15 residues. The CDR3 loop reads CASSQIAVVTDTQYF. The CDR3 nucleotides read TGCGCCAGCAGCCAGATCGCCGTAGTTACAGATACGCAGTATTTT.

As regards this clonotype: A read error may be the cause here, since a much bigger clone is one base away. The chain links TRBV6-2 or TRBV6-3 to TRBJ2-7; the D gene is possibly TRBD1 (6 bases). CDR1 and CDR2 from the germline V gene are MNHEY and SVGEGT. This CDR3 comprises 16 residues. Deletions cut 6 bases from V and 10 bases from J, with 28 bases between. This CDR3 reads CASSSSLQGFEEAQYF. CDR3 sequence (DNA): TGTGCCAGCAGCTCCTCTTTACAGGGTTTCGAGGAGGCCCAGTACTTC.